Below are 24 T cell receptor beta chains sequenced from a single sample in a study of blood T cell repertoires in COVID-19. Sequenced by immunoSEQ multiplex PCR; TCRdb stores in-frame clones only, minus some. The sample includes 64,000 or so clones, 82% of them seen just once. The sample was peripheral blood. Receptors originate from a human donor in a cohort sampled during active COVID-19.

This sequence joins TRBV7-8 and TRBJ2-7; TRBD2 matches at 10 bases. Trimming at V came to 1 base and at J to 1 base, leaving 1 base not matched to a gene. The CDR3 is 15 amino acids. In germline, CDR1 is SGHVS, CDR2 FQNEAQ. This CDR3 reads CASSLERGGSYEQYF. The CDR3, as DNA: TGTGCCAGCAGCTTAGAGCGGGGGGGTTCCTACGAGCAGTACTTC.

This clone was seen once. The gene calls are TRBV10-1 and TRBJ2-6; D is perhaps TRBD2 (7 bases). Germline V lookup: CDR1 WNHNN, CDR2 SYGVQD (reference sequence). This CDR3 region has 15 residues. Trimming shortened V by 3 bases and J by 2 bases, and 8 bases separated the two germline ends. Here the CDR3 reads CASSEGGAGANVLTF. CDR3 nucleotides: TGCGCCAGCAGTGAAGGGGGGGCTGGGGCCAACGTCCTGACTTTC.

J is TRBJ2-3 and V is TRBV2, with a tentative D call TRBD1 (6 bases). The CDR3 totals 13 residues. CDR1 and CDR2 from the germline V gene are SNHLY and FYNNEI. V was clipped by 1 base and J by 5 bases, with 7 bases between them. CDR3 coding DNA: TGTGCCAGCAGTGAAGAACAGGGAGATACGCAGTATTTT. Translation: CASSEEQGDTQYF.

This clone appeared once. This chain joins TRBV11-3 and TRBJ2-1; 8 nucleotides line up with TRBD1. Germline loops: CDR1 SGHNT, CDR2 YENEEA. The CDR3 is 15 residues long. Trimming removed 6 bases from V and 5 bases from J; junction bases left unmatched: 9. CDR3 region: CASSSNSGQDNEQFF. The CDR3 bases are TGTGCCAGCAGTTCCAATTCGGGACAGGACAATGAGCAGTTCTTC.

The chain joins TRBV11-3 to TRBJ2-1; possible D gene TRBD2, 6 bases. The CDR3 spans 14 residues. The germline V gene has CDR1 SGHNT and CDR2 YENEEA. Trimming stripped 3 bases from V and 1 base from J, with 7 bases between. The CDR3 nucleotides read TGTGCCAGCAGCTTGGGGGGTTCCTACAATGAGCAGTTCTTC. Residues: CASSLGGSYNEQFF.

V is TRBV24-1 and J is TRBJ2-5; TRBD1 aligns across 7 bases. The CDR3 runs 14 residues. CDR1 and CDR2 (germline): KGHDR, SFDVKD. The J segment lost 4 bases and the V segment lost 4 bases, leaving 5 bases of the junction unmatched. CDR3: CATSDQGVRETQYF. CDR3 bases: TGTGCCACCAGTGACCAGGGGGTACGAGAGACCCAGTACTTC.

This chain joins TRBV11-3 and TRBJ2-3, with D possibly matching TRBD1 (5 bases). The V gene's germline CDR1 is SGHNT and CDR2 YENEEA. The CDR3 spans 14 residues. Trimming removed 1 base at V and 2 bases at J, with 7 bases between. CDR3 in amino acids: CASSLGTTTDTQYF. In DNA form, the CDR3 reads TGTGCCAGCAGCTTAGGGACAACCACAGATACGCAGTATTTT.

V and J are TRBV5-1 and TRBJ1-4; D gene uncertain. CDR1 and CDR2 (germline): SGHRS, YFSETQ. V shed 0 bases and J shed 0 bases, with 9 bases lying between them. This CDR3 is 16 amino acids long. CDR3 loop: CASSLVGGSTNEKLFF. The CDR3 nucleotides are TGCGCCAGCAGCTTGGTGGGAGGGTCAACTAATGAAAAACTGTTTTTT.

In its sample, this clone was seen once. The rearrangement links TRBV11-2 to TRBJ2-5, with D possibly being TRBD2 (5 bases). Germline values: CDR1 SGHAT, CDR2 FQNNGV. Trimming took 1 base from V and 5 from J, leaving 17 bases between them. This CDR3 is 16 amino acids long. This CDR3 is CASSLGGRNWEETQYF. For the CDR3, the DNA is TGTGCCAGCAGCTTAGGGGGTAGAAATTGGGAGGAGACCCAGTACTTC.

This rearrangement joins TRBV5-1 to TRBJ2-7, with D possibly TRBD2 on 5 matching bases. The germline V gene has CDR1 SGHRS and CDR2 YFSETQ. CDR3 length equals 16 residues. The V end lost 4 bases, the J end lost 5 bases, and 22 bases lay between the germline ends. The CDR3 loop is CASSPAAAGGVHEQYV. In nucleotides, the CDR3 is TGCGCCAGCAGCCCTGCGGCGGCAGGAGGAGTCCACGAGCAGTACGTC.

The chain has TRBV2 and TRBJ1-1; D unresolved. Germline-derived CDR1 and CDR2 are SNHLY and FYNNEI. The CDR3 contains 11 residues. Trimming cost V 6 bases and J 8 bases, with 10 bases left between them. The CDR3 loop reads CASRGGLEAFF. CDR3 coding DNA: TGTGCCAGCAGGGGAGGACTCGAAGCTTTCTTT.

This rearrangement joins TRBV28 to TRBJ2-3; D ambiguous. Trimming took off 7 bases at V and 5 bases at J, with 13 bases between the two ends. This CDR3 is built from 13 residues. The germline V gene has CDR1 MDHEN and CDR2 SYDVKM. The CDR3 reads CASTSSRKDTQYF. In nucleotides, the CDR3 is TGTGCCAGCACCTCTTCTAGGAAAGATACGCAGTATTTT.

The chain is built from TRBV6-5 and TRBJ2-7; D is perhaps TRBD2 (5 bases). The CDR3 has 13 amino acids. The germline V and J ends were trimmed by 7 bases and 6 bases, with 16 bases remaining between them. CDR1 and CDR2 from the germline V gene are MNHEY and SVGAGI. CDR3 sequence: CASTEQDRGEQYF. CDR3 sequence (DNA): TGTGCCAGCACCGAACAAGATCGGGGCGAGCAGTACTTC.

This rearrangement joins TRBV3-1 (or the pseudogene TRBV3-2) to TRBJ1-6; D uncertain. The germline V gene has CDR1 LGHDT and CDR2 YNNKEL (reference sequence). This CDR3 has 12 amino acids. Trimming took off 5 bases at V and 13 bases at J, with 12 bases between the two ends. For the CDR3, the DNA is TGTGCCAGCAGCGCGCCATTATATCCCCTCCACTTT. The encoded protein is CASSAPLYPLHF.

DNA of the CDR3: TGCGCCAGCAGCGGGACAGGGGTTGTGACCGGGGAGCTGTTTTTT. The encoded protein is CASSGTGVVTGELFF. The rearrangement links TRBV4-1 to TRBJ2-2; 10 bases line up with TRBD1. CDR1 is MGHRA, CDR2 YSYEKL, per germline. With 5 bases clipped from V and 5 bases from J, the junction kept 5 bases outside the gene matches. This CDR3 is 15 amino acids long.

The chain recombines TRBV9 with TRBJ2-7, with a weak D call TRBD2 (5 bases). Trimming took 3 bases from V and 5 from J, leaving 24 bases between them. Germline-derived CDR1 and CDR2 are SGDLS and YYNGEE. The CDR3 sequence is 17 residues long. The CDR3 DNA is TGTGCCAGCAGCGCGCGCACTGGGGTAAGGACTGAACACGAGCAGTACTTC. This codes for CASSARTGVRTEHEQYF.

The V gene is TRBV3-1 (or the pseudogene TRBV3-2), the J gene TRBJ2-7, with a weak D call TRBD2 (6 bases). The CDR3 sequence is 14 residues long. Germline V gene lookup returns CDR1 LGHDT and CDR2 YNNKEL (reference sequence). Trimming took 1 base from V and 6 from J, leaving 13 bases between them. This chain's CDR3 is CASSQGGRGGEQYF. CDR3 DNA sequence: TGTGCCAGCAGCCAAGGAGGGCGGGGCGGCGAGCAGTACTTC.

The genes are TRBV29-1 and TRBJ2-7, with 8 bases fitting TRBD1. Germline CDR1 and CDR2: SQVTM and ANQGSEA. The CDR3 runs to 15 residues. Trimming took 1 base from V and 3 from J; bases not matched to a gene: 8. The CDR3 region is CSVEGQNRGVYEQYF. In nucleotides, the CDR3 is TGCAGCGTTGAAGGCCAGAACAGGGGGGTCTACGAGCAGTACTTC.

This chain connects TRBV7-2 to TRBJ2-3; 7 nucleotides line up with TRBD1. Germline assignment: CDR1 SGHTA and CDR2 FQGNSA. After removal of 3 bases from V and 0 bases from J, the junction contained 15 bases not matched to a gene. The CDR3 contains 19 residues. This chain's CDR3 is CASSFRDSSLETSTDTQYF. CDR3 DNA sequence: TGTGCCAGCAGCTTCCGGGACAGCTCCTTAGAAACTAGCACAGATACGCAGTATTTT.

The V gene is TRBV5-1, the J gene TRBJ2-7, with a possible D match to TRBD1 (5 bases). Germline V lookup: CDR1 SGHRS, CDR2 YFSETQ. V was shortened by 0 bases and J by 11 bases, with 15 bases between the two germline ends. This CDR3 comprises 13 residues. The CDR3 loop is CASSLGWPQGEYF. CDR3 nucleotides: TGCGCCAGCAGCTTGGGTTGGCCGCAAGGGGAGTACTTC.

J is TRBJ1-1 and V is TRBV7-8; D perhaps matches TRBD1 (5 bases). The germline V gene encodes CDR1 SGHVS and CDR2 FQNEAQ. The V and J ends lost 3 bases and 1 base respectively, with 12 bases between them. The CDR3 extends over 15 amino acids. Here the CDR3 DNA reads TGTGCCAGCAGCTTGGTCCCCCAGGGGAACACTGAAGCTTTCTTT. It encodes CASSLVPQGNTEAFF. Filled out from reference TRBV7-8 and TRBJ1-1, the complete variable domain reads GAGVSQSPRYKVAKRGQDVALRCDPISGHVSLFWYQQALGQGPEFLTYFQNEAQLDKSGLPSDRFFAERPEGSVSTLKIQRTQQEDSAVYLCASSLVPQGNTEAFFGQGTRLTVV.

The CDR3 DNA follows: TGCGCCAGCAGCCTCGTAGCGGCTACGCAAGATACGCAGTATTTT. This sequence encodes CASSLVAATQDTQYF. The chain recombines TRBV4-1 with TRBJ2-3; D is perhaps TRBD2 (6 bases). This CDR3 comprises 15 residues. Between the trimmed V and J ends, which lost 4 bases and 5 bases, there was a span of 16 bases. The V gene's germline CDR1 is MGHRA and CDR2 YSYEKL.

The chain uses TRBV11-2 and TRBJ2-4; TRBD1 agrees at 7 bases. Germline values: CDR1 SGHAT, CDR2 FQNNGV. The V segment lost 5 bases and the J segment 6 bases; nucleotides outside the gene matches: 7. The CDR3 is 14 residues long. The CDR3 here is CASSQGQVLNIQYF. CDR3 nucleotides: TGTGCCAGCAGCCAAGGACAGGTTTTAAACATTCAGTACTTC. The full variable domain, rest sourced from reference TRBV11-2 and TRBJ2-4, is EAGVAQSPRYKIIEKRQSVAFWCNPISGHATLYWYQQILGQGPKLLIQFQNNGVVDDSQLPKDRFSAERLKGVDSTLKIQPAKLEDSAVYLCASSQGQVLNIQYFGAGTRLSVL.

The V gene is TRBV28, the J gene TRBJ1-2; 9 bases line up with TRBD1. CDR3 length equals 14 residues. The V segment lost 4 bases and the J segment 4 bases; nucleotides outside the gene matches: 4. Per germline, CDR1 MDHEN and CDR2 SYDVKM. CDR3 in amino acids: CASSWYRGPYGYTF. CDR3 in DNA: TGTGCCAGCAGTTGGTACAGGGGGCCCTATGGCTACACCTTC.